This T cell receptor beta chain was documented in a study of blood T cell repertoires in COVID-19. Per the original methods: Amplification of reference gene primers provided the estimated nucleated cell counts. Using immunoSEQ multiplex PCR, the repertoire was profiled, and TCRdb retains in-frame clones only, with some absent. That table furnishes V, J and clone size, whereas the DNA furnished D and trimming. In the table there are fewer than 250,000 clones, 82% of which are singletons. V lost 0 bases to trimming and J lost 6 bases; unmatched junction nucleotides: 11. The CDR3 extends over 18 amino acids. Germline V lookup: CDR1 SGHKS, CDR2 YYEKEE (reference sequence).

The receptor comes from a woman in her 70s with acute or convalescent COVID-19. The rearrangement joins TRBV5-5 to TRBJ2-1; 11 bases agree with TRBD2. Sample: peripheral blood. The CDR3 nucleotides read TGTGCCAGCAGCTTGGTTTTAAGTCTAGCGGGGGGAAGCAATGAGCAGTTCTTC. It yields the protein CASSLVLSLAGGSNEQFF. Together with reference TRBV5-5 and TRBJ2-1, the CDR3 gives the full variable domain: DAGVTQSPTHLIKTRGQQVTLRCSPISGHKSVSWYQQVLGQGPQFIFQYYEKEERGRGNFPDRFSARQFPNYSSELNVNALLLGDSALYLCASSLVLSLAGGSNEQFFGPGTRLTVL.